Sequencing of this T cell receptor (beta chain) was carried out in a study of blood T cells in healthy people across ages. Study-wide results and limits: Per-million-T-cell TCR beta diversity fell roughly linearly with age.

Concerning this clonotype itself: Its antigen is currently unknown.

Through a sample-barcoded 5' primer and a J-beta primer mix, a second PCR was run for about 6 to 12 cycles. Via MiXCR, TCRdb re-called the 5' RACE reads, giving one row per CDR3 protein. The sample contains fewer than 2,000,000 distinct CDR3 sequences, around 40% of which appear only once. Germline loops: CDR1 SNHLY, CDR2 FYNNEI. CDR3 length equals 15 residues. The junction had 5 bases not matched to a gene; V was cut back by 1 base and J by 4 bases. This receptor was taken from a human donor in good health. V is TRBV2 and J is TRBJ1-2; 8 bases are shared with TRBD1. Sequencing input: blood. The CDR3 loop is CASSEDPGQAYGYTF. DNA of the CDR3: TGTGCCAGCAGTGAAGATCCGGGACAGGCCTATGGCTACACCTTC.